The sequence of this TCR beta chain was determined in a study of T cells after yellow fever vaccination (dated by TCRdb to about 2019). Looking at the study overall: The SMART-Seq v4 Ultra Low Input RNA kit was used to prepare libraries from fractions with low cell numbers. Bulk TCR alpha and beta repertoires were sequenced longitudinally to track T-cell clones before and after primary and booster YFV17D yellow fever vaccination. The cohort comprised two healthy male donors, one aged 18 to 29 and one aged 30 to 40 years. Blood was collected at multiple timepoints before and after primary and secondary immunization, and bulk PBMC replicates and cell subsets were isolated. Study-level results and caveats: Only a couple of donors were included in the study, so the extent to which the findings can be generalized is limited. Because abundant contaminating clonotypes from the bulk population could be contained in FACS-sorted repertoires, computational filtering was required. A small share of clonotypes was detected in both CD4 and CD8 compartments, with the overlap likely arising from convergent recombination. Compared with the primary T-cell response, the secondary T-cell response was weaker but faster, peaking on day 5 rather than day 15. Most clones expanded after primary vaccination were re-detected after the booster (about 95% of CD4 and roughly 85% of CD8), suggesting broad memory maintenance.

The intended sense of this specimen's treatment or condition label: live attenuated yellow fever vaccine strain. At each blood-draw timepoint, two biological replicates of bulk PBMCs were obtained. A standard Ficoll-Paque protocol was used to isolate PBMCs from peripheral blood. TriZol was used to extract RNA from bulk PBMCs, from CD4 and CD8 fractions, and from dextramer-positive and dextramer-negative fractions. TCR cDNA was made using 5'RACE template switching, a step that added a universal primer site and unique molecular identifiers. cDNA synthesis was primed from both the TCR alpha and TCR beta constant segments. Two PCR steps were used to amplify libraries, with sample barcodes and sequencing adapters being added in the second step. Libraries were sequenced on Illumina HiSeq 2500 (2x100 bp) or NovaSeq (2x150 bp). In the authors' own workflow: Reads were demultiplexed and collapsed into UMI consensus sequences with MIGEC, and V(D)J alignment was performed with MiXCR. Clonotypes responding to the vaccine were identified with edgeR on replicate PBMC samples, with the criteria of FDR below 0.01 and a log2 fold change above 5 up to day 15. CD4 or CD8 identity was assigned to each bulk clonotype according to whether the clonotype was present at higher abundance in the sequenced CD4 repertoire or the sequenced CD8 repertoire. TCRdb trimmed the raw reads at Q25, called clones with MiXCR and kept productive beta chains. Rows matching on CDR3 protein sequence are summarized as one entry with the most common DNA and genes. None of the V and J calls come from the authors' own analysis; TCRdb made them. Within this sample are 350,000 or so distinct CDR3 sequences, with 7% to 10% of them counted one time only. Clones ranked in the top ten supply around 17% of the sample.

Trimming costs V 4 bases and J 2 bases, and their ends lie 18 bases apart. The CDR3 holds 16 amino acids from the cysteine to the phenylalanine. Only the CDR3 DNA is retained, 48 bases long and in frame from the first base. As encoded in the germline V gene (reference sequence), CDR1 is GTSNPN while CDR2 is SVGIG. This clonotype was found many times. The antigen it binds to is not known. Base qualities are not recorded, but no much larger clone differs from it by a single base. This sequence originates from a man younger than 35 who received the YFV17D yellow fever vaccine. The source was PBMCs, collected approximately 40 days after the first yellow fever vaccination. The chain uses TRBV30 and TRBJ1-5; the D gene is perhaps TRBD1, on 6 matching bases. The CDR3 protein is CAWTPGQGLGNQPQHF. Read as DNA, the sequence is TGTGCCTGGACCCCCGGGCAGGGGCTGGGCAATCAGCCCCAGCATTTT.